This T cell receptor (beta chain) was sequenced in a study of blood T cell repertoires in COVID-19. Turning to the study itself: Sites across the United States, Italy and Spain contributed samples from acute and convalescent COVID-19.

Assay used: immunoSEQ multiplex PCR; TCRdb lists only in-frame clones, some missing. This sample has fewer than 25,000 clones, with about nine tenths found just once. The TCR sequence derives from a human donor in a cohort sampled during active COVID-19. The donor label of this sample is uncertain. Sequenced: peripheral blood.

The CDR3 here is CASRRTSGYEQYF. In DNA, the CDR3 is TGTGCCAGCAGACGGACTAGCGGATACGAGCAGTACTTC. The gene calls are TRBV3-1 (or the pseudogene TRBV3-2) and TRBJ2-7, with 10 positions matching TRBD2. This CDR3 contains 13 residues. Germline CDR1 and CDR2: LGHDT and YNNKEL (reference sequence). V was clipped by 6 bases and J by 4 bases; unmatched bases: 3.